This T cell receptor (beta chain) originates from a study of shared clonotypes between healthy human individuals. Overall study context: Per donor, CD8 memory used one plate, CD8 naive used two, CD4 memory used three and CD4 naive used three. Study results and caveats: Naive subsets generally had larger estimated richness than memory subsets.

From CD4+ cells came CD45RA+ naive and CD45RA-negative memory subsets. Remarks on this clone: Its antigen remains unidentified.

Replicate PCRs from sorted subsets contained about 0.2 ug DNA, which is tens of thousands of T cell genomes. The assay was immunoSEQ multiplex PCR, and TCRdb's table has in-frame clones only and misses some. There are 1,400,000 or so clones in the sample; approximately 98.5% occur only once, and around 0.38% lies in the top ten. With 6 bases removed from V and 5 bases from J, the gap between germline ends came to 13 bases. The CDR3 has 13 amino acids. The germline V gene has CDR1 ENHRY and CDR2 SYGVKD. V is TRBV10-3 and J is TRBJ1-2, with D possibly TRBD1 on 5 matching bases. The clonotype was recovered from a man aged 25-45 years in good health. Sequencing was carried out using naive CD4+ T cells sorted from blood. Subset defined: CD45RA+ positively selected. CDR3: CAIRGKGLYGYTF. The CDR3 region has the DNA TGTGCCATCAGGGGAAAGGGGTTGTATGGCTACACCTTC.